This is a list of T cell receptor beta chains from one sample in a study of post-analysis software for immune sequencing data. TCRdb ran MiXCR on the PCR reads and lists one entry per CDR3 protein. In the table there are roughly 700,000 distinct CDR3 sequences, about 32% of which are singletons. Material for sequencing was blood. The receptor set was obtained from a girl aged 5-17 years with multiple sclerosis. The CDR3 runs from the conserved cysteine through the conserved F or W. A D gene is named only where the DNA matches it firmly. Where a row states a size, it is once, few, many or the class of an expanded clone; other rows omit it.

cdr3_nt	cdr3_aa	clone_size	d_call	cdr3_length	v_call	j_call
TGCAGTGCTAGAACCCCGACTAGCGGGATTAAGGAGACCCAGTACTTC	CSARTPTSGIKETQYF	-	TRBD2	16	TRBV20-1	TRBJ2-5
TGTGCCAGCAGTGAGGGGGACAGAGATCAGCCCCAGCATTTT	CASSEGDRDQPQHF	few	TRBD1	14	TRBV2	TRBJ1-5
TGCAGCGTTGATCGCAGGAGTCGCCCAGATACGCAGTATTTT	CSVDRRSRPDTQYF	-	-	14	TRBV29-1	TRBJ2-3
TGTGCCAGCAGTCCCGGGACAGGGGGCCGTGAAAAACTGTTTTTT	CASSPGTGGREKLFF	-	TRBD1	15	TRBV6-5	TRBJ1-4
TGTGCCAGCAGTGAATTCGGGCAGAACTATGGCTACACCTTC	CASSEFGQNYGYTF	-	-	14	TRBV6-1	TRBJ1-2
TGCAGTGCTAGAGATCCGGGGGGAGATTCCTACGAGCAGTACTTC	CSARDPGGDSYEQYF	many	TRBD2	15	TRBV20-1	TRBJ2-7
TGTGCCAGCGGAGGACAGGGGGCTTTCGGCAATCAGCCCCAGCATTTT	CASGGQGAFGNQPQHF	-	TRBD1	16	TRBV28	TRBJ1-5
TGTGCCAGCAGTTACGCCCAGTCCTCTGAGGCCAACGTCCTGACTTTC	CASSYAQSSEANVLTF	-	-	16	TRBV6-5	TRBJ2-6
TGTGCCGGGAGTAGAGCCTTGGGAAGCAATCAGCCCCAGCATTTT	CAGSRALGSNQPQHF	-	-	15	TRBV28	TRBJ1-5
TGCAGTGCTACCTCTTTAGAGGGGTCCCAAGAGACCCAGTACTTC	CSATSLEGSQETQYF	few	-	15	TRBV20-1	TRBJ2-5
TGTGCCACCAGCAGAGCCTGGCGGGGGACAGATACGCAGTATTTT	CATSRAWRGTDTQYF	few	TRBD2	15	TRBV15	TRBJ2-3
TGTGCCAGCAGCCAAGATCGGTCGAATCCGTACAATGAGCAGTACTTC	CASSQDRSNPYNEQYF	once	-	16	TRBV3-1	TRBJ2-7
TGTGCCAGCAGTATTGCCCGGGAGACCCAGTACTTC	CASSIARETQYF	few	-	12	TRBV2	TRBJ2-5
TGTGCCACCAGTGATCCGACAGGGAGCAATGAGCAGTTCTTC	CATSDPTGSNEQFF	-	TRBD1	14	TRBV24-1	TRBJ2-1
TGCAGTGCACGGGGACTATCATCCACAGATACGCAGTATTTT	CSARGLSSTDTQYF	few	TRBD2	14	TRBV20-1	TRBJ2-3
TGCGCCAGCAGCACCGGACAGACCAATTCACCCCTCCACTTT	CASSTGQTNSPLHF	many	-	14	TRBV5-1	TRBJ1-6
TGTGCCAGCAGCTCGACCGGCGCTTGGCGGAACATACTCACGGGGAAGCGGGATACGCAGTATTTT	CASSSTGAWRNILTGKRDTQYF	-	-	22	TRBV7-8	TRBJ2-3
TGCAGTGCTAGAGTCAGCAGGGGCCAGATCTCCTACGAGCAGTACTTC	CSARVSRGQISYEQYF	-	-	16	TRBV20-1	TRBJ2-7
TGTGCCAGCAGTTTCGTGCTGGGGGACAGGGGGTACGAGACCCAGTACTTC	CASSFVLGDRGYETQYF	many	TRBD1	17	TRBV12-3/TRBV12-4	TRBJ2-5
TGTGCCAGCAGCGCGACTGTAACTAGCACAGATACGCAGTATTTT	CASSATVTSTDTQYF	-	-	15	TRBV2	TRBJ2-3